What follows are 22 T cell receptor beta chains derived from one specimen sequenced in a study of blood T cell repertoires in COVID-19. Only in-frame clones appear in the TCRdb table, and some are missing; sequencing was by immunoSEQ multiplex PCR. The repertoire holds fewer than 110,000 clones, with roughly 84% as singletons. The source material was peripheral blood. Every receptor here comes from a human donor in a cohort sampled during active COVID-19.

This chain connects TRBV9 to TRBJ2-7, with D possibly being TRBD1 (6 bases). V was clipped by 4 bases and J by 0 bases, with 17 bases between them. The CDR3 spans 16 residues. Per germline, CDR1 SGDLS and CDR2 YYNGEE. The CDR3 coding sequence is TGTGCCAGCAGCAACCCAAACAGGGATAGCTCCTACGAGCAGTACTTC. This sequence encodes CASSNPNRDSSYEQYF.

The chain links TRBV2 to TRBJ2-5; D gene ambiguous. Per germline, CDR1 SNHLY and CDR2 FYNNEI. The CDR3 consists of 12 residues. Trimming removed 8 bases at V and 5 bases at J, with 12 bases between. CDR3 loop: CASQLLVETQYF. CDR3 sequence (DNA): TGTGCCAGCCAATTGCTAGTTGAGACCCAGTACTTC.

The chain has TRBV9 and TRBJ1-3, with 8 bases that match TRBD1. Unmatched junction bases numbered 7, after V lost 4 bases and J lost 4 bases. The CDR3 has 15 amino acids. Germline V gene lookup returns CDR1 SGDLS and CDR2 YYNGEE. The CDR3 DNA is TGTGCCAGCAGCCCAGACAGGGGCCCCGGAAACACCATATATTTT. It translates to CASSPDRGPGNTIYF.

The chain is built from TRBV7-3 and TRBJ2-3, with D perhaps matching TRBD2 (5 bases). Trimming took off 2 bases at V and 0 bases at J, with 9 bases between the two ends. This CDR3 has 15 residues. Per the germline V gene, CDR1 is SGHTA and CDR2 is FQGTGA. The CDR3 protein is CASSLAGVSTDTQYF. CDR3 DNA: TGTGCCAGCAGCTTAGCGGGCGTTAGCACAGATACGCAGTATTTT.

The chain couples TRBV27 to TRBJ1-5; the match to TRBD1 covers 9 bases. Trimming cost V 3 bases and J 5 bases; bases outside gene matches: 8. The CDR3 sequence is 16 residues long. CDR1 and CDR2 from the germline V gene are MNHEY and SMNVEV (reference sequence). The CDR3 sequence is CASSFQGTGRHQPQHF. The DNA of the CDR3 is TGTGCCAGCAGTTTTCAGGGGACAGGGAGACATCAGCCCCAGCATTTT.

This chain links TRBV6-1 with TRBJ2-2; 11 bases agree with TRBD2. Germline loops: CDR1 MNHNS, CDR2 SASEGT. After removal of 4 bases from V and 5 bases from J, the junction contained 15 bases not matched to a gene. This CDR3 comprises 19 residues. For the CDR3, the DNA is TGTGCCAGCAGTGTCACCCCCGAGACCTTAGCGGGAGGGACCGGGGAGCTGTTTTTT. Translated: CASSVTPETLAGGTGELFF.

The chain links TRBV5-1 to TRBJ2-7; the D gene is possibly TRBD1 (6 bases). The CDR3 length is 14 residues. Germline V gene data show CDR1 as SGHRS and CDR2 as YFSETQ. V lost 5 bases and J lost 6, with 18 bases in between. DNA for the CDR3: TGCGCCAGCAGACTGGGACAAGGCGGCTCCGAGCAGTACTTC. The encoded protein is CASRLGQGGSEQYF.

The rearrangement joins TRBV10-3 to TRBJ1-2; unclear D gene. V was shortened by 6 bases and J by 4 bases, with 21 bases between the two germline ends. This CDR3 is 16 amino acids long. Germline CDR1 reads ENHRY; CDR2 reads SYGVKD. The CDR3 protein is CAISPRVGRSTYGYTF. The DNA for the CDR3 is TGTGCCATCAGCCCCCGAGTGGGCAGGTCCACCTATGGCTACACCTTC.

The CDR3 region is CASSERAGGLIATNEKLFF. CDR3 DNA sequence: TGTGCCAGCAGTGAAAGGGCAGGGGGTCTTATTGCAACTAATGAAAAACTGTTTTTT. This chain joins TRBV6-1 and TRBJ1-4, with TRBD1 matching 7 bases. The CDR3 runs to 19 residues. The V and J ends lost 2 bases and 0 bases, in that order; junction bases with no gene match: 12. Germline V lookup: CDR1 MNHNS, CDR2 SASEGT.

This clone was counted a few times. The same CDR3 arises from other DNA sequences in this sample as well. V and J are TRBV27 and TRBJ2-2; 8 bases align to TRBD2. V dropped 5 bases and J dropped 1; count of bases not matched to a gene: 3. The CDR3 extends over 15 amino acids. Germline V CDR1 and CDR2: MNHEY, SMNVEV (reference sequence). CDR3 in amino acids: CASSPLAVNTGELFF. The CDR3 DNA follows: TGTGCCAGCAGTCCACTAGCGGTGAACACCGGGGAGCTGTTTTTT.

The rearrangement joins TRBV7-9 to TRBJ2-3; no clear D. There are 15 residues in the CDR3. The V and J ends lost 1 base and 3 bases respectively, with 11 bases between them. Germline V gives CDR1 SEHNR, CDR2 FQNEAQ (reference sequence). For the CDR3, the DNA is TGTGCCAGCAGCTTAGTCCAGTTGCAAACAGATACGCAGTATTTT. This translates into CASSLVQLQTDTQYF.

The chain's CDR3 is CASSQRENTEAFF. CDR3 nucleotide sequence: TGTGCCAGCAGCCAGAGGGAGAACACTGAAGCTTTCTTT. This chain links TRBV3-1 (or the pseudogene TRBV3-2) with TRBJ1-1; D is undetermined. CDR1 LGHDT and CDR2 YNNKEL come from the germline V gene (reference sequence). This CDR3 has 13 residues. V lost 3 bases and J 1 base, leaving 6 bases between the germline ends.

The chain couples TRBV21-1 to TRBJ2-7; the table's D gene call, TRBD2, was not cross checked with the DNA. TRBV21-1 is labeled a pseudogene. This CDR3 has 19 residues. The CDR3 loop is CASSRRLAGPNWFSYEQYF. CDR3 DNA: TGTGCCAGCAGCAGAAGACTAGCGGGTCCTAATTGGTTCTCCTACGAGCAGTACTTC.

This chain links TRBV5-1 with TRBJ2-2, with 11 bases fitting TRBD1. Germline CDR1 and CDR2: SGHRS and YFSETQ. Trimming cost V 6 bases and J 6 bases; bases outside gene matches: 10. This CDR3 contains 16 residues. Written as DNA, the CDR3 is TGCGCCAGCACCCGGGGGACAGGGGGTCTGTCCGGGGAGCTGTTTTTT. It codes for CASTRGTGGLSGELFF.

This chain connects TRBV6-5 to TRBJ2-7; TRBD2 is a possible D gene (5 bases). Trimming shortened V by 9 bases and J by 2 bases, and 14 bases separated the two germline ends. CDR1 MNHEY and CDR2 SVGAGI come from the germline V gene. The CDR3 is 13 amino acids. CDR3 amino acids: CASSTEVTYEQYF. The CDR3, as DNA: TGTGCCAGTTCGACGGAGGTCACCTACGAGCAGTACTTC.

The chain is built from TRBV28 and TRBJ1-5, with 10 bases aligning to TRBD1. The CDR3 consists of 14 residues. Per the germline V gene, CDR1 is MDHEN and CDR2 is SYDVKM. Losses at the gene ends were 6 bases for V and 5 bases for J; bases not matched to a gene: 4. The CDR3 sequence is CASRGTGDHQPQHF. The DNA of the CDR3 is TGTGCCAGCAGGGGGACAGGGGACCATCAGCCCCAGCATTTT.

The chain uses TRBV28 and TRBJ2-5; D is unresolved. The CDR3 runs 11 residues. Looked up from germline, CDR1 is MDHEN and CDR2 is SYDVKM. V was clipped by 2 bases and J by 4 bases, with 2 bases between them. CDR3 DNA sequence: TGTGCCAGCAGTTTACGAGAGACCCAGTACTTC. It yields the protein CASSLRETQYF.

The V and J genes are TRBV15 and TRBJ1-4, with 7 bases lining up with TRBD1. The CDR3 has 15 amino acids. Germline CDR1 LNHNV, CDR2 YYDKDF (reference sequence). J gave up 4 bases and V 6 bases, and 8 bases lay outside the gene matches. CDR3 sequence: CATSRGQGDNEKLFF. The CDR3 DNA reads TGTGCCACCAGTCGCGGCCAGGGGGATAATGAAAAACTGTTTTTT. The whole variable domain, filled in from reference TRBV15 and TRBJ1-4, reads DAMVIQNPRYQVTQFGKPVTLSCSQTLNHNVMYWYQQKSSQAPKLLFHYYDKDFNNEADTPDNFQSRRPNTSFCFLDIRSPGLGDTAMYLCATSRGQGDNEKLFFGSGTQLSVL.

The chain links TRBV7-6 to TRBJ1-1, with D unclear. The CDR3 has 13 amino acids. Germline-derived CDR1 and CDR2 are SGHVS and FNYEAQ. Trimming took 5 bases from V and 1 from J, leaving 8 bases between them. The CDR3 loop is CASSSTRNTEAFF. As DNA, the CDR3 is TGTGCCAGCAGCAGTACAAGGAACACTGAAGCTTTCTTT.

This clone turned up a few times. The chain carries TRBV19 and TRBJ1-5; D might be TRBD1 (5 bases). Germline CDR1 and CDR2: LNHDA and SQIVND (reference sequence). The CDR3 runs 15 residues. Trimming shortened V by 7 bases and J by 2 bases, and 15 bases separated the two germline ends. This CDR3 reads CASKWGEGGNQPQHF. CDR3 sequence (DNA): TGTGCCAGTAAATGGGGGGAAGGCGGCAATCAGCCCCAGCATTTT.

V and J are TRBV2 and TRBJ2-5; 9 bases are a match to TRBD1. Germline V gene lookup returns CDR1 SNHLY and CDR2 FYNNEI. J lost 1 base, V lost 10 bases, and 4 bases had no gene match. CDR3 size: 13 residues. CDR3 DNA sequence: TGTGCCACCCACAGGGGGCTCCAAGAGACCCAGTACTTC. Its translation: CATHRGLQETQYF.

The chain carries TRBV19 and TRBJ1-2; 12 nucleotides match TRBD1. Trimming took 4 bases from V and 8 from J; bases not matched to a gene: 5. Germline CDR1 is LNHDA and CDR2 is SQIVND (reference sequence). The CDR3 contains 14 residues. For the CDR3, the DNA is TGTGCCAGTAGTAGAACGGGACAGGGGGCGGGCTACACCTTC. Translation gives CASSRTGQGAGYTF.